The rows below give T cell receptor beta chains drawn from one sample of a study of blood T cell repertoires in COVID-19. Clones were sequenced by immunoSEQ multiplex PCR, and TCRdb holds only the in-frame ones, with some missing. The sample yields 200,000 to 250,000 clones, around nine tenths seen once. Sequencing used peripheral blood. The receptors originated from a man aged 18 to 29 with active or convalescent COVID-19. Both conserved end residues are part of each CDR3. The D gene is left open where the match is weak. Some rows mark clone size as missing; the rest say once, few, many or name a class of expanded clone.

D gene	clone size	V gene	J gene	CDR3 protein	CDR3 DNA
NA	NA	TRBV24-1	TRBJ1-2	CATSPEGSDYGYTF	TGTGCCACCAGCCCGGAGGGGTCGGACTATGGCTACACCTTC
NA	NA	TRBV7-2	TRBJ1-6	CASSLGSYNSPLHF	TGTGCCAGCAGCTTGGGCAGCTATAATTCACCCCTCCACTTT
TRBD1	NA	TRBV7-6	TRBJ2-1	CASSLAGQRSSYNEQFF	TGTGCCAGCAGCTTAGCGGGACAGAGAAGCTCCTACAATGAGCAGTTCTTC
NA	NA	TRBV30	TRBJ2-1	CAWRVRTSYNEQFF	TGTGCCTGGAGGGTTCGTACTAGCTACAATGAGCAGTTCTTC
TRBD1	NA	TRBV6-5	TRBJ1-5	CASERDSFNQPQHF	TGTGCCAGCGAGAGGGACAGTTTCAATCAGCCCCAGCATTTT
TRBD2	NA	TRBV6-5	TRBJ2-7	CASRGSGDYEQYF	TGTGCCAGCAGGGGTAGCGGGGACTACGAGCAGTACTTC
NA	once	TRBV10-3	TRBJ1-6	CAISDRGYNNSPLHF	TGTGCCATCAGTGACCGGGGTTATAATAATTCACCCCTCCACTTT
TRBD2	NA	TRBV19	TRBJ2-7	CASSIWPGGNTYEQYF	TGTGCCAGTAGTATCTGGCCGGGGGGGAATACCTACGAGCAGTACTTC
TRBD1	NA	TRBV7-6	TRBJ1-6	CASSGTVSSYNSPLHF	TGTGCCAGCAGCGGGACAGTGAGCTCCTATAATTCACCCCTCCACTTT
NA	NA	TRBV18	TRBJ1-5	CASSITQGTGQPQHF	TGTGCCAGCTCTATAACACAGGGAACGGGTCAGCCCCAGCATTTT
NA	NA	TRBV30	TRBJ2-3	CAWSVLAVSTDTQYF	TGTGCCTGGAGTGTACTCGCGGTTAGCACAGATACGCAGTATTTT
NA	NA	TRBV15	TRBJ2-5	CATSSGQGPQETQYF	TGTGCCACCAGCAGCGGTCAGGGGCCTCAAGAGACCCAGTACTTC
NA	NA	TRBV30	TRBJ2-1	CAWARTNEQFF	TGTGCCTGGGCCCGGACTAATGAGCAGTTCTTC
TRBD2	NA	TRBV4-2	TRBJ2-7	CASSQPGLAGPYEQYF	TGTGCCAGCAGCCAACCGGGACTAGCGGGACCTTACGAGCAGTACTTC
NA	NA	TRBV4-3	TRBJ2-5	CASSQAPGGETQYF	TGCGCCAGCAGCCAAGCCCCCGGGGGAGAGACCCAGTACTTC
NA	NA	TRBV10-2	TRBJ1-5	CASGPAGRNQPQHF	TGCGCCAGCGGCCCCGCGGGTAGAAATCAGCCCCAGCATTTT
TRBD1	NA	TRBV7-9	TRBJ1-1	CASSGDRPDTEAFF	TGTGCCAGCAGCGGGGACAGGCCTGACACTGAAGCTTTCTTT
NA	NA	TRBV7-9	TRBJ2-1	CASSLAQGGIGEQFF	TGTGCCAGCAGCTTAGCGCAGGGTGGGATTGGCGAGCAGTTCTTC